The 14 T cell receptor beta chains in this list originate from one sample, sequenced in a study of blood T cell repertoires in COVID-19. Generated by immunoSEQ multiplex PCR, the TCRdb table keeps only in-frame clones and is missing some. The sample holds about 300,000 clones; just over 85% are singletons and the top ten take more than 9%. Sequenced material: PBMCs or T cells enriched from blood (not recorded which). Every receptor here comes from a woman aged 18-29 years who had recovered from COVID-19.

This chain links TRBV9 with TRBJ1-1; D not resolved. Per the germline V gene, CDR1 is SGDLS and CDR2 is YYNGEE. The CDR3 covers 13 residues. V lost 2 bases, J lost 0 bases, and 5 bases lay in between. The CDR3 nucleotides read TGTGCCAGCAGCGTCAACTTGAACACTGAAGCTTTCTTT. It is translated as CASSVNLNTEAFF.

This rearrangement joins TRBV28 to TRBJ2-7; 14 bases are a match to TRBD2. V lost 2 bases, J lost 0 bases, and 6 bases stayed unmatched. CDR1 is MDHEN, CDR2 SYDVKM, per germline. This CDR3 spans 18 amino acids. CDR3 coding DNA: TGTGCCAGCAGTTTAGGGGGACTAGCGGGAGCTCACTCCTACGAGCAGTACTTC. This sequence encodes CASSLGGLAGAHSYEQYF.

The genes are TRBV7-9 and TRBJ1-5, with D tentatively TRBD1 (5 bases). The CDR3 is made up of 14 amino acids. Trimming left V 5 bases short and J 3 bases short, with 11 bases between. The V gene's germline CDR1 is SEHNR and CDR2 FQNEAQ (reference sequence). CDR3 protein: CASSPSGNNQPQHF. The CDR3 DNA reads TGTGCCAGCAGCCCGTCAGGGAACAATCAGCCCCAGCATTTT.

The rearrangement links TRBV28 to TRBJ1-1; no definite D call. V dropped 6 bases and J dropped 10 bases, with 15 bases sitting between them. Per the germline V gene, CDR1 is MDHEN and CDR2 is SYDVKM. This CDR3 region has 12 residues. CDR3 loop: CASSLSADGAFF. The CDR3 DNA reads as TGTGCCAGCAGCCTATCGGCGGATGGAGCTTTCTTT.

This clone was seen just once. The rearrangement links TRBV2 to TRBJ2-1, with unresolved D. CDR1 SNHLY and CDR2 FYNNEI come from the germline V gene. Deletions cut 7 bases from V and 0 bases from J, with 7 bases between. This CDR3 is 13 amino acids long. The CDR3 is CASTVSSYNEQFF. The DNA for the CDR3 is TGTGCCAGCACGGTTAGCTCCTACAATGAGCAGTTCTTC. The full variable domain, completed using reference TRBV2 and TRBJ2-1, is EPEVTQTPSHQVTQMGQEVILRCVPISNHLYFYWYRQILGQKVEFLVSFYNNEISEKSEIFDDQFSVERPDGSNFTLKIRSTKLEDSAMYFCASTVSSYNEQFFGPGTRLTVL.

The chain recombines TRBV28 with TRBJ1-5; no reliable D call. The CDR3 is 15 residues long. Germline V gene sequence: CDR1 MDHEN, CDR2 SYDVKM. Trimming cost V 3 bases and J 5 bases, with 14 bases left between them. The chain's CDR3 is CASSFSGLRYQPQHF. CDR3 nucleotides: TGTGCCAGCAGTTTTAGCGGCCTTAGATATCAGCCCCAGCATTTT.

The V and J genes are TRBV27 and TRBJ1-2; 8 bases align to TRBD1. From germline, CDR1 is MNHEY and CDR2 SMNVEV (reference sequence). Germline trimming cut 6 bases from V and 4 bases from J; bases unmatched to any gene: 16. The CDR3 is made up of 17 amino acids. In DNA form, the CDR3 reads TGTGCCAGCAGCCCGACAGGGGATTACGGGATATTCTATGGCTACACCTTC. Its translation is CASSPTGDYGIFYGYTF.

The chain uses TRBV30 and TRBJ1-2; D is perhaps TRBD1 (6 bases). V was shortened by 2 bases and J by 7 bases, with 14 bases between the two germline ends. CDR3 length: 13 residues. Looked up from germline, CDR1 is GTSNPN and CDR2 is SVGIG (reference sequence). The CDR3 sequence is CAWSLQGWVGYTF. In nucleotides, the CDR3 is TGTGCCTGGAGTCTCCAGGGGTGGGTTGGCTACACCTTC.

This clone was seen a few times. V and J are TRBV6-2 or TRBV6-3 and TRBJ1-2; 8 bases match TRBD1. Germline trimming cut 3 bases from V and 8 bases from J; bases unmatched to any gene: 5. The CDR3 has 13 residues. The germline CDR1 and CDR2 sequences are MNHEY and SVGEGT. This CDR3 reads CASSYRTGSGYTF. CDR3 coding DNA: TGTGCCAGCAGTTATAGGACAGGGAGCGGCTACACCTTC.

The chain is built from TRBV4-2 and TRBJ1-3; 9 bases are a match to TRBD1. The V and J ends lost 4 bases and 3 bases, in that order; junction bases with no gene match: 1. Germline V CDR1 and CDR2: LGHNA, YNFKEQ. This CDR3 comprises 14 residues. CDR3 sequence: CASSRDRVGNTIYF. CDR3 DNA sequence: TGTGCCAGCAGCCGGGACAGGGTTGGAAACACCATATATTTT.

The chain uses TRBV6-6 and TRBJ1-1, with 7 bases lining up with TRBD1. The trim removed 0 bases at V and 5 bases at J, leaving 0 bases unmatched. This CDR3 has 13 residues. The V gene's germline CDR1 is MNHNY and CDR2 SVGAGI (reference sequence). This chain's CDR3 is CASSYSDRTEAFF. CDR3 sequence (DNA): TGTGCCAGCAGTTACTCGGACAGGACTGAAGCTTTCTTT.

This clone appeared once. The chain recombines TRBV30 with TRBJ1-1; TRBD1 might be the D (5 bases). Deletions cut 2 bases from V and 6 bases from J, with 10 bases between. CDR3 size: 12 residues. CDR1 and CDR2 from the germline V gene are GTSNPN and SVGIG (reference sequence). In DNA form, the CDR3 reads TGTGCCTGGAGTAGGCAGGGTGCTGAAGCTTTCTTT. Its protein is CAWSRQGAEAFF.

The chain joins TRBV19 to TRBJ1-2; D is ambiguous. CDR1 is LNHDA and CDR2 is SQIVND in the germline V gene (reference sequence). Trimming removed 1 base at V and 7 bases at J, with 4 bases between. This CDR3 comprises 11 residues. The CDR3 loop is CASSIAGGYTF. CDR3 coding DNA: TGTGCCAGTAGTATAGCCGGTGGCTACACCTTC.

The genes are TRBV11-2 and TRBJ1-2, with 9 bases matching TRBD1. After removal of 5 bases from V and 7 bases from J, the junction contained 5 bases not matched to a gene. This CDR3 is 13 amino acids long. The germline CDR1 and CDR2 sequences are SGHAT and FQNNGV. The CDR3 sequence: CASSGDRVTGYTF. Written as DNA, the CDR3 is TGTGCCAGCAGCGGGGACAGGGTTACTGGCTACACCTTC.